Following are 32 T cell receptor beta chains from one sample sequenced in a study of tumor-infiltrating lymphocytes in primary liver carcinoma. Co-extracting RNA and DNA was done with 20-30 mg of unsorted bulk tissue as input. Using a constant-region primer together with ProtoScript II reverse transcriptase, TCR beta cDNA was made from around 500 ng of total RNA. It was through three nested multiplex PCR rounds of slightly modified ARM-PCR that TCR beta libraries arose. Both of the initial two PCR rounds ran for 10 cycles and employed TRBV1-TRBV30 forward primers alongside a C-beta reverse primer. TCRdb re-derived calls from the multiplex PCR reads in MiXCR, one entry per CDR3 protein. The data hold about 120,000 distinct CDR3 sequences, with around 70% observed a single time. The sequenced material came from tumor-adjacent normal liver tissue. These receptors were taken from a woman aged 55-75 years with primary liver carcinoma and hepatitis B virus infection.

In its sample, this clonotype was seen many times. The chain uses TRBV29-1 and TRBJ2-3; 8 bases map to TRBD2. The CDR3 spans 11 residues. CDR1 SQVTM and CDR2 ANQGSEA come from the germline V gene. V was clipped by 3 bases and J by 14 bases; unmatched bases: 7. CDR3 sequence: CSVEVAGGWYF. CDR3 nucleotide sequence: TGCAGCGTTGAGGTTGCGGGAGGATGGTATTTT.

In DNA form, the CDR3 reads TGTGCCAGCTCACCACTGGTGAACAGGGAAATAGGCTACACCTTC. Its translation is CASSPLVNREIGYTF. The gene calls are TRBV18 and TRBJ1-2, with D tentatively TRBD1 (6 bases). The CDR3 covers 15 residues. V was clipped by 1 base and J by 8 bases, with 17 bases between them. Germline loops: CDR1 KGHSH, CDR2 LQKENI.

Points on this clonotype: A junction boundary mismatches the germline segment, possibly from a read error. The V call is TRBV11-1, the J call TRBJ2-1, with 7 bases that match TRBD1. Germline V gene lookup returns CDR1 SGHAT and CDR2 FQDESV (reference sequence). The length of the CDR3 is 15 residues. The CDR3 nucleotides are TGCGCCAGTAGCTTAGACAGGGTTCTGGGCAATAAGCAGTTCTTC. Translated: CASSLDRVLGNKQFF. The entire variable domain, with the rest obtained from reference TRBV11-1 and TRBJ2-1, is as follows: EAEVAQSPRYKITEKSQAVAFWCDPISGHATLYWYRQILGQGPELLVQFQDESVVDDSQLPKDRFSAERLKGVDSTLKIQPAELGDSAMYLCASSLDRVLGNKQFFGPGTRLTVL.

A remark on this clonotype: The CDR3 end shows no conserved phenylalanine or tryptophan, and so a read error is likely. The V gene is TRBV11-3, the J gene TRBJ2-2; tentative D call: TRBD2 (6 bases). The CDR3 is 16 amino acids. Germline assignment: CDR1 SGHNT and CDR2 YENEEA. The DNA for the CDR3 is TGTGCCAGCAGCATCTCCCCGACTAGGAACACCAGGGAACTGTTTATT. Translating it yields CASSISPTRNTRELFI.

On this clonotype itself: This may come from a read error, since a much larger clone is one base off. The rearrangement uses TRBV7-9 and TRBJ1-1, with 7 nucleotides matching TRBD1. Germline assignment: CDR1 SEHNR and CDR2 FQNEAQ (reference sequence). Trimming cost V 5 bases and J 11 bases; bases outside gene matches: 8. The CDR3 loop spans 12 amino acids. CDR3: CASSPQGGWAFF. CDR3 nucleotide sequence: TGTGCCAGCAGCCCCCAGGGGGGATGGGCTTTCTTT.

CDR3 residues: CASRRRQYTEAFF. CDR3 DNA sequence: TGTGCCAGCAGACGAAGACAGTACACTGAAGCTTTCTTT. The J gene is TRBJ1-1, the V gene TRBV14, with D possibly being TRBD1 (5 bases). V lost 6 bases to trimming and J lost 3 bases, with 11 bases between them. The CDR3 has 13 amino acids. Per germline, CDR1 SGHDN and CDR2 FVKESK.

Points on this clonotype: A much larger clone sits a single nucleotide away, making a read error possible. The rearrangement joins TRBV14 to TRBJ2-7; D is tentatively TRBD1 or TRBD2 (5 bases each). V was pared by 3 bases and J by 5 bases, with 17 bases between. This CDR3 has 15 amino acids. CDR1 and CDR2 (germline): SGHDN, FVKESK. CDR3 region: CASSHSLHTGHEQYF. In DNA form, the CDR3 reads TGTGCCAGCAGCCACAGTCTGCATACGGGACACGAGCAGTACTTC.

About this clonotype itself: A much larger clone sits a single nucleotide away, making a read error possible. The CDR3 spells CASSLAGADMQYF. The CDR3 nucleotides are TGTGCCAGCAGCTTAGCGGGAGCAGATATGCAGTATTTT. The chain combines TRBV7-9 with TRBJ2-3; a possible D gene is TRBD2 (5 bases). Germline V gives CDR1 SEHNR, CDR2 FQNEAQ (reference sequence). CDR3 length: 13 residues.

This clonotype is medium-sized in the sample. This chain connects TRBV6-5 to TRBJ2-3; TRBD2 aligns across 12 bases. Germline V gene sequence: CDR1 MNHEY, CDR2 SVGAGI. Losses at the gene ends were 6 bases for V and 6 bases for J; bases not matched to a gene: 4. The CDR3 is 14 residues long. The CDR3 DNA sequence: TGTGCCAGCAGGACTAGCGGGAGTCGTGATACGCAGTATTTT. Encoded protein: CASRTSGSRDTQYF.

This clonotype was detected many times. The chain couples TRBV7-9 to TRBJ2-1, with 8 bases fitting TRBD2. V trimming: 2 bases; J trimming: 9 bases; junction bases outside the gene matches: 12. Germline V gene sequence: CDR1 SEHNR, CDR2 FQNEAQ (reference sequence). The CDR3 extends over 16 amino acids. In nucleotides, the CDR3 is TGTGCCAGCAGCTTATGGGCGGGGGGCATACAAGTTGAGCAGTTCTTC. It specifies CASSLWAGGIQVEQFF.

Comments on this clonotype: A much more abundant neighbour one base away suggests this may be a read error. This chain joins TRBV7-9 and TRBJ1-2, with 9 bases matching TRBD1. Per germline, CDR1 SEHNR and CDR2 FQNEAQ (reference sequence). This CDR3 contains 14 residues. The CDR3 sequence is CTSSGGQGFYGYTF. CDR3 DNA sequence: TGTACCAGCAGTGGGGGACAGGGATTCTATGGCTACACCTTC. The full variable domain, in which reference TRBV7-9 and TRBJ1-2 provide the parts outside the CDR3, is DTGVSQNPRHKITKRGQNVTFRCDPISEHNRLYWYRQTLGQGPEFLTYFQNEAQLEKSRLLSDRFSAERPKGSFSTLEIQRTEQGDSAMYLCTSSGGQGFYGYTFGSGTRLTVV.

About this clonotype itself: At one end, the junction sequence differs from germline, possibly due to a read error. This chain joins TRBV6-1 and TRBJ1-5; possibly TRBD1 for D (5 bases). This CDR3 has 16 amino acids. The germline gives CDR1 MNHNS, CDR2 SASEGT. This CDR3 reads CASSEARGVFNQSQHF. CDR3 in DNA: TGTGCCAGCAGTGAAGCTCGGGGGGTTTTCAATCAGTCCCAGCATTTT.

The chain uses TRBV7-9 and TRBJ2-7; 7 bases fit TRBD1. V was clipped by 5 bases and J by 3 bases; unmatched bases: 13. The CDR3 is 16 amino acids. Looked up from germline, CDR1 is SEHNR and CDR2 is FQNEAQ (reference sequence). The CDR3 coding sequence is TGTGCCAGCAGCCGGGGCCCGCGACAGGGCAACTACGAGCAGTACTTC. Translation: CASSRGPRQGNYEQYF.

CDR3 sequence (DNA): TGTGCCAGCACTTTGGGGCTAGCGGGACTCAACGTGCAGTTCTTC. Its translation: CASTLGLAGLNVQFF. The rearrangement uses TRBV12-3 or TRBV12-4 and TRBJ2-1; 9 bases map to TRBD2. V was pared by 7 bases and J by 12 bases, with 16 bases of the junction left unmatched. The CDR3 loop spans 15 amino acids.

On this clonotype: A much larger clone lies one base from this, so it may be a read error. CDR3 coding DNA: TGTGCCAGCAGCAAATCTCCCAAGGTTGATGAAAAACTGTTTTTT. This encodes CASSKSPKVDEKLFF. J is TRBJ1-4 and V is TRBV21-1. TRBV21-1 is reported as a pseudogene. CDR3 length equals 15 residues.

Note on this clonotype: A single base separates this from a much larger clone, so it may be a read error. The chain combines TRBV5-1 with TRBJ1-2; D call uncertain. With 0 bases removed from V and 2 bases from J, the gap between germline ends came to 11 bases. CDR1 is SGHRS, CDR2 YFSETQ, per germline. The CDR3 is 15 amino acids. In DNA, the CDR3 is TGCGCCAGCAGCTTGGCTGAGGGAGAGAACTATGGCTACACCTTC. It is translated as CASSLAEGENYGYTF.

Remarks on this clonotype: Because it lacks the conserved phenylalanine or tryptophan at the end, this CDR3 is likely a read error. The chain employs TRBV11-2 and TRBJ2-3, with TRBD1 matching over 7 bases. CDR1 and CDR2 from the germline V gene are SGHAT and FQNNGV. The CDR3 totals 13 residues. CDR3 in DNA: TGTGCTTCTCACAGGGGAACCACAGATACGCAGTATATT. It specifies CASHRGTTDTQYI.

This clonotype came up once. An end of the junction does not agree with germline; a read error may underlie this. The chain joins TRBV24-1 to TRBJ2-2, with 13 bases fitting TRBD2. Germline assignment: CDR1 KGHDR and CDR2 SFDVKD. This CDR3 has 17 amino acids. The CDR3 protein is CATCDSLAGGPLRELFF. The CDR3 DNA is TGTGCCACCTGTGATTCACTAGCGGGAGGGCCTTTACGGGAGCTGTTTTTT.

Regarding this clonotype: As the CDR3 is not closed by the conserved phenylalanine or tryptophan, this likely results from a read error. This chain connects TRBV7-9 to TRBJ1-6; 7 positions match TRBD1. The CDR3 has 13 amino acids. V lost 5 bases, J lost 11 bases, and 6 bases stayed unmatched. Germline V gene sequence: CDR1 SEHNR, CDR2 FQNEAQ (reference sequence). CDR3 DNA: TGTGCCAGCAGCCCCGGACAGGCTACACCCCTCCACCTT. It encodes CASSPGQATPLHL.

This rearrangement joins TRBV20-1 to TRBJ2-7; TRBD1 matches at 9 bases. CDR3 length: 13 amino acids. Germline V gives CDR1 DFQATT, CDR2 SNEGSKA (reference sequence). V lost 5 bases and J lost 6; bases outside the gene matches: 8. CDR3 protein: CSAPGQGRIEQYF. DNA of the CDR3: TGCAGTGCTCCGGGACAGGGTCGAATCGAGCAGTACTTC.

For this clonotype: A read error may be the cause here, since a much bigger clone is one base away. V is TRBV28 and J is TRBJ2-5; D tentatively reads TRBD1 or TRBD2 (5 bases each). Trimming left V 5 bases short and J 2 bases short, with 12 bases between. CDR3 length: 14 amino acids. Per the germline V gene, CDR1 is MDHEN and CDR2 is SYDVKM. CDR3 loop: CASSRGPKQETQYF. CDR3 DNA: TGTGCCAGCAGTCGGGGACCGAAGCAAGAGACCCAGTACTTC. Full variable domain (outside the CDR3, taken from reference TRBV28 and TRBJ2-5): DVKVTQSSRYLVKRTGEKVFLECVQDMDHENMFWYRQDPGLGLRLIYFSYDVKMKEKGDIPEGYSVSREKKERFSLILESASTNQTSMYLCASSRGPKQETQYFGPGTRLLVL.

On this clonotype itself: The junction and the germline gene differ at one end; a read error may be behind it. The genes are TRBV6-1 and TRBJ1-1, with 7 bases lining up with TRBD1. This CDR3 region has 16 residues. CDR1 is MNHNS and CDR2 is SASEGT in the germline V gene. This CDR3 reads CASSEGTGDSPVEAIF. The CDR3 DNA follows: TGTGCCAGCAGTGAGGGCACAGGGGATTCTCCCGTTGAAGCTATCTTT.

Concerning this clonotype itself: An end of the junction differs from the germline gene, which may be a read error. DNA for the CDR3: TGCAGCGTTATATATTCCGGGACATTAAACATTGAAGCTTTCTTT. Translation gives CSVIYSGTLNIEAFF. The chain carries TRBV29-1 and TRBJ1-1, with D perhaps matching TRBD1 (6 bases). Germline V CDR1 and CDR2: SQVTM, ANQGSEA. CDR3 length equals 15 residues. The complete variable domain, with remaining parts taken from reference TRBV29-1 and TRBJ1-1, reads SAVISQKPSRDICQRGTSLTIQCQVDSQVTMMFWYRQQPGQSLTLIATANQGSEATYESGFVIDKFPISRPNLTFSTLTVSNMSPEDSSIYLCSVIYSGTLNIEAFFGQGTRLTVV.

With regard to this clonotype: A read error is likely, as this CDR3 ends without the conserved phenylalanine or tryptophan. The chain uses TRBV6-1 and TRBJ2-4; 9 bases map to TRBD2. CDR1 and CDR2 from the germline V gene are MNHNS and SASEGT. The CDR3 length is 19 residues. V was clipped by 1 base and J by 5 bases; unmatched bases: 15. DNA for the CDR3: TGTGCCAGCAGTGAAGAGGCAAGCGGGAGGACTAACGCCGAAAACATTCAGTACTCC. It is translated as CASSEEASGRTNAENIQYS.

About this clonotype: This may stem from a read error, because a much larger clone lies one nucleotide away. As the CDR3 is not closed by the conserved phenylalanine or tryptophan, this likely results from a read error. The chain joins TRBV7-9 to TRBJ2-6; no clear D gene. V was shortened by 5 bases and J by 3 bases, with 5 bases between the two germline ends. The length of the CDR3 is 13 residues. Germline V lookup: CDR1 SEHNR, CDR2 FQNEAQ (reference sequence). The CDR3 spells CASSPNGANVLTL. The CDR3 DNA follows: TGTGCCAGCAGCCCTAATGGGGCCAACGTCCTGACTCTC.

By proportion, this clonotype is medium-sized. V and J are TRBV11-2 and TRBJ2-3; D gene uncertain. This CDR3 comprises 13 residues. The germline V gene encodes CDR1 SGHAT and CDR2 FQNNGV. The germline V and J ends were trimmed by 5 bases and 6 bases, with 12 bases remaining between them. Here the CDR3 reads CASSPNLGDTQYF. Written as DNA, the CDR3 is TGTGCCAGCAGCCCTAATCTCGGGGATACGCAGTATTTT.

Turning to this clonotype: A single base separates this from a much larger clone, so it may be a read error. CDR3 protein: CASSSASNYNEQFF. CDR3 DNA sequence: TGCGCCAGCAGCTCTGCCTCCAACTACAATGAGCAGTTCTTC. V usage is TRBV5-1 and J usage is TRBJ2-1, with no clear D. Trimming left V 3 bases short and J 3 bases short, with 10 bases between. CDR1 is SGHRS, CDR2 YFSETQ, per germline. The CDR3 totals 14 residues.

A word on this clonotype: A much larger clone lies a single base off, so this may be a read error. The chain employs TRBV5-1 and TRBJ2-3; no definite D call. This CDR3 region has 13 residues. Germline CDR1 reads SGHRS; CDR2 reads YFSETQ. In DNA form, the CDR3 reads TGCGTCAGCAGCTTGTTTGAGACAGATACGCAGTATTTT. It codes for CVSSLFETDTQYF.

In its sample, this clonotype was seen many times. In DNA, the CDR3 is TGCAGCGTCGTATCCGGGACTAGCCACAATGAGCAGTTCTTC. Its protein is CSVVSGTSHNEQFF. This chain uses TRBV29-1 with TRBJ2-1; 9 nucleotides line up with TRBD2. V shed 6 bases, J shed 5 bases, and the junction held 8 bases outside the gene matches. The germline CDR1 and CDR2 sequences are SQVTM and ANQGSEA. The length of the CDR3 is 14 residues.

This clonotype was seen at least ten times. This sequence joins TRBV7-9 and TRBJ2-3; TRBD2 aligns across 7 bases. CDR1 and CDR2 from the germline V gene are SEHNR and FQNEAQ (reference sequence). The trim removed 2 bases at V and 2 bases at J, leaving 10 bases unmatched. The CDR3 runs to 17 residues. The DNA of the CDR3 is TGTGCCAGCAGCTTACTCCAGACTAGCTTTCTCACAGATACGCAGTATTTT. Amino acid sequence: CASSLLQTSFLTDTQYF.

Worth noting for this clonotype: This is likely a read error, given that the CDR3 carries no conserved phenylalanine or tryptophan at its end. The chain recombines TRBV6-6 with TRBJ1-1; D is uncertain. The CDR3 extends over 13 amino acids. V was shortened by 6 bases and J by 3 bases, with 11 bases between the two germline ends. Germline-derived CDR1 and CDR2 are MNHNY and SVGAGI (reference sequence). The CDR3 DNA follows: TGTGCCAGCAGCGATACACAGTACACTGAAGCTTTCCTT. Residues: CASSDTQYTEAFL.

Turning to this clonotype: A junction end diverges from the germline sequence, so it may reflect a read error. This chain uses TRBV29-1 with TRBJ2-7, with TRBD1 matching 8 bases. CDR3 length: 12 amino acids. CDR1 is SQVTM, CDR2 ANQGSEA, per germline. CDR3 region: CSVRDRPYEQYF. The CDR3 nucleotides read TGCAGCGTTCGGGACAGGCCATACGAGCAGTATTTC.